These 3 T cell receptor beta chains were sequenced from one sample in a study of cytomegalovirus exposure and HLA in healthy donors. The PCR employed 60 Vbeta primers together with 13 Jbeta primers. Clones were read by immunoSEQ multiplex PCR, and TCRdb kept only the in-frame ones, dropping some. The table lists more than 110,000 clones, less than 85% of them singletons. The sequencing input was PBMCs. All receptors come from a woman in her sixties or seventies in good health and CMV-seropositive.

The rearrangement uses TRBV7-6 and TRBJ2-1; D is perhaps TRBD1 (6 bases). The germline gives CDR1 SGHVS, CDR2 FNYEAQ. Trimming took 5 bases from V and 7 from J, leaving 12 bases between them. CDR3 length: 13 residues. This CDR3 is CASSQDRLNEQFF. CDR3 bases: TGTGCCAGCAGCCAGGACAGACTAAATGAGCAGTTCTTC.

This chain uses TRBV9 with TRBJ2-1; tentative D call: TRBD2 (6 bases). The CDR3 spans 14 residues. Per the germline V gene, CDR1 is SGDLS and CDR2 is YYNGEE. V lost 0 bases to trimming and J lost 5 bases, with 9 bases between them. The CDR3 bases are TGTGCCAGCAGCGTAGCTGGAGGGAACAATGAGCAGTTCTTC. Translating it yields CASSVAGGNNEQFF.

This clone has a handful of counts. The chain has TRBV27 and TRBJ2-5; 10 bases fit TRBD2. Germline V gene data show CDR1 as MNHEY and CDR2 as SMNVEV (reference sequence). The CDR3 is 19 residues long. Unmatched junction bases numbered 17, after V lost 6 bases and J lost 1 base. The CDR3 spells CASRPSSRRLAGPQETQYF. The CDR3 region has the DNA TGTGCCAGCAGACCCAGCAGCCGGAGACTAGCGGGCCCCCAAGAGACCCAGTACTTC.